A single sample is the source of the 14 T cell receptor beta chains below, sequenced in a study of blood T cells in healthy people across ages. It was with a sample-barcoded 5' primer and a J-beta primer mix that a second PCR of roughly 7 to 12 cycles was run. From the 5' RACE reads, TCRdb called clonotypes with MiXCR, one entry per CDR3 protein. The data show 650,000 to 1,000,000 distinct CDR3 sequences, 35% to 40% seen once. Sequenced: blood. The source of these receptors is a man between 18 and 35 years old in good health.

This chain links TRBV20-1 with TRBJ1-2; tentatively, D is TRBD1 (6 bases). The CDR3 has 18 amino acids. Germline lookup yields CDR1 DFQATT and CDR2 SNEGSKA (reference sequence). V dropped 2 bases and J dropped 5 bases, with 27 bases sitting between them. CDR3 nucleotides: TGCAGTGCTAGAAACCGCCAGGGGTCCGACGTATCGGGTTATGGCTACACCTTC. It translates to CSARNRQGSDVSGYGYTF.

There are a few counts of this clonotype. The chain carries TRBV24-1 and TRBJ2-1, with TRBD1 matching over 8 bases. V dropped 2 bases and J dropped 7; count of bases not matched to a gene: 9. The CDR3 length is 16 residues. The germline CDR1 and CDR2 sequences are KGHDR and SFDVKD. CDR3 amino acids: CATSDSARTGTNEQFF. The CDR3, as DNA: TGTGCCACCAGTGATTCTGCGAGGACAGGGACGAATGAGCAGTTCTTC.

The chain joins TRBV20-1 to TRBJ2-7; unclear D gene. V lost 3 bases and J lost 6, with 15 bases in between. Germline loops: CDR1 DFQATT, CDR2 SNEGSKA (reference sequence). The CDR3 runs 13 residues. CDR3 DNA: TGCAGTGCTAGGCGAAACCTAAACGGCGAGCAGTACTTC. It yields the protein CSARRNLNGEQYF.

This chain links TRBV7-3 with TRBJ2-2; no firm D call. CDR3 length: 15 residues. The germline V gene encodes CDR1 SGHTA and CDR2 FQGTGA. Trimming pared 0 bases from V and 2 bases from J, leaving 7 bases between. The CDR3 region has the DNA TGTGCCAGCAGCTTAACGACTTCTAACACCGGGGAGCTGTTTTTT. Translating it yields CASSLTTSNTGELFF.

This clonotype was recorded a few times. The CDR3 region has the DNA TGCGCCAGCAGACCGGATCGGACAGGGTTTGAGCAGTACTTC. Its protein product is CASRPDRTGFEQYF. The chain joins TRBV5-1 to TRBJ2-7; 8 bases are a match to TRBD1. With V trimmed by 5 bases and J by 7 bases, 11 bases remained unmatched. Germline V gene sequence: CDR1 SGHRS, CDR2 YFSETQ. This CDR3 contains 14 residues.

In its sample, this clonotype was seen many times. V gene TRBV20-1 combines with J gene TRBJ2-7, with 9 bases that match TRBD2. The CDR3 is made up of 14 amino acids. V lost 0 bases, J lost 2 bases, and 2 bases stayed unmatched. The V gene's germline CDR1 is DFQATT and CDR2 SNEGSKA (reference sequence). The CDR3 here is CSAREAGGTYEQYF. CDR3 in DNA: TGCAGTGCTAGAGAAGCGGGGGGCACCTACGAGCAGTACTTC.

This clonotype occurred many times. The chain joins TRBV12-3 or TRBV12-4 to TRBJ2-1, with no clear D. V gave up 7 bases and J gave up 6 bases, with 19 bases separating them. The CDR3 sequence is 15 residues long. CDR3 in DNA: TGTGCCAGCACCCACAGCAATATAGACGGCAATGAGCAGTTCTTC. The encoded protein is CASTHSNIDGNEQFF.

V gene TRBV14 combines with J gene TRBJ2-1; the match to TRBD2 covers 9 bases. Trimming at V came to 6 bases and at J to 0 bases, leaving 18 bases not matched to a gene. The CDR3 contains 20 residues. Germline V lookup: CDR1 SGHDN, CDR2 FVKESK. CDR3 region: CASRPTGTSSTMSSYNEQFF. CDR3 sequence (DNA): TGTGCCAGCAGACCTACCGGGACTAGCTCCACTATGAGCTCCTACAATGAGCAGTTCTTC.

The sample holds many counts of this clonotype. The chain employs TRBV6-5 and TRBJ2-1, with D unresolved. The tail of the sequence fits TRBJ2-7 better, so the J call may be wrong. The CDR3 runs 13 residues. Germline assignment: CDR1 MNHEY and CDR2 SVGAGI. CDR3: CASSPSSYNEQYF. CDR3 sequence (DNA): TGTGCCAGCAGTCCGTCTTCCTACAATGAGCAGTACTTC.

The CDR3 DNA reads as TGTGCCAGCAGTTTGGGGACCACCAATAGGGGCTACGAGCAGTACTTC. This gives the protein CASSLGTTNRGYEQYF. The rearrangement uses TRBV28 and TRBJ2-7, with D perhaps being TRBD1 or TRBD2 (5 bases each). Between the trimmed V and J ends, which lost 3 bases and 3 bases, there was a span of 18 bases. This CDR3 is built from 16 residues. Per germline, CDR1 MDHEN and CDR2 SYDVKM.

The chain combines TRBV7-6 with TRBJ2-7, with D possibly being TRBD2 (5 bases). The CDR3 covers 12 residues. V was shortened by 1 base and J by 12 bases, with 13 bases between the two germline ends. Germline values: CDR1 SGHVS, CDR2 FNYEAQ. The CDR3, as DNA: TGTGCCAGCAGCTTAGTGAACGGGGTTCCGTACTTC. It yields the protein CASSLVNGVPYF.

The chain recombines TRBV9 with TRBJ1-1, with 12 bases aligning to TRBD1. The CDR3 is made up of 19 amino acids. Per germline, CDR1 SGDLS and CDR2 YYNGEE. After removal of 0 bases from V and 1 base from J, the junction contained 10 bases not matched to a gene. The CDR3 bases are TGTGCCAGCAGCGTAGTGGGGGGGGGGACAGGGGGCGCGAACACTGAAGCTTTCTTT. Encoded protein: CASSVVGGGTGGANTEAFF.

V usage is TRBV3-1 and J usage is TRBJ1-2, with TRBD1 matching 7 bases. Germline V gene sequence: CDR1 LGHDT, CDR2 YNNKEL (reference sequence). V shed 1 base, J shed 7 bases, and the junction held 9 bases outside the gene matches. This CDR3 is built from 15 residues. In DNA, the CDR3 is TGTGCCAGCAGCCAAGCAGGGGGAGGCGGGAGTGGCTACACCTTC. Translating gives CASSQAGGGGSGYTF.

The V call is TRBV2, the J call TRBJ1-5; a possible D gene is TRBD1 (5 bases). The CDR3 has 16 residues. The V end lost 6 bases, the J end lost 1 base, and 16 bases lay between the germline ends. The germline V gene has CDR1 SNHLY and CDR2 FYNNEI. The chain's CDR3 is CASREGKAGSNQPQHF. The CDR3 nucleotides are TGTGCCAGCAGGGAGGGGAAGGCGGGGAGCAATCAGCCCCAGCATTTT.